Below, one T cell receptor beta chain is given with its context. Its antigen remains unidentified. Clones were sequenced by immunoSEQ multiplex PCR, and TCRdb holds only the in-frame ones, with some missing. The repertoire holds about 460,000 clones, around 89% seen once, with 1.7% in the top ten. V dropped 7 bases and J dropped 3 bases, with 15 bases sitting between them. Germline CDR1 is SQVTM and CDR2 is ANQGSEA. The CDR3 consists of 13 residues. The treatment denotes: approximately 18 received Ad26.COV2.S at low or high dose, single or two shots; a few received placebo; per-sample allocation not given. Specimens were obtained on day 63 following the first vaccine or placebo injection. Boston provided a donor who was an adult aged 18-55 years. The sample comes from a study of Ad26.COV2.S vaccination and SARS-CoV-2 variants. Whole-study context: In the COV1001 trial, the donor was in the Ad26.COV2.S arm. Administration of Ad26.COV2.S was intramuscular, either once or twice 56 days apart. Study-level results: Placebo recipients trailed vaccine recipients in spike-specific TCR breadth.

The sample in question was peripheral blood, obtained in a trial of Ad26.COV2.S vaccine versus placebo. This rearrangement joins TRBV29-1 to TRBJ1-1; perhaps TRBD1 as D (5 bases). This clonotype originated in a person between 18 and 60 years old who received the Ad26.COV2.S COVID-19 vaccine or a placebo. Here the CDR3 DNA reads TGCAGCGCAGGACACCCAAGGGACACTGAAGCTTTCTTT. It codes for CSAGHPRDTEAFF.